This T cell receptor beta chain stems from a study of metastatic and nonmetastatic thyroid tumors. At the level of the study: Patients with malignant and benign thyroid disease provided blood and tumor or nodule tissue, whose repertoires were compared.

Patients had received no treatment of any kind before thyroid surgery. Only a few counts were recorded for this clone. Original handling: The study's classifier, a distant-metastasis tool for papillary thyroid cancer, was built using CDR3 differences across clinicopathological groups. TCRdb re-processed the PCR reads through MiXCR. It is TCRdb's table, rather than the study itself, that gives the V and J calls and clone size. Of about 70,000 clones detected, roughly 18% appear once; the ten largest clones hold about 13%. The sequencing sample was made of blood. The receptor was isolated from a female donor with papillary thyroid cancer or a benign thyroid nodule (not recorded which). Some clones in this sample may be carry-over from other donors' samples.

The CDR3 protein is CASSRVSSLSEQYF. As DNA, the CDR3 is TGTGCCAGCAGTAGAGTGTCGAGCCTCTCCGAGCAGTACTTC. V gene TRBV28 combines with J gene TRBJ2-7; D not resolved. Trimming took off 5 bases at V and 6 bases at J, with 17 bases between the two ends. Per the germline V gene, CDR1 is MDHEN and CDR2 is SYDVKM. This CDR3 is built from 14 residues.